These T cell receptor beta chains were read from a single sample in a study of blood T cell repertoires in COVID-19. Sequencing used immunoSEQ multiplex PCR; TCRdb keeps in-frame clones, though not all of them. The sample contains about 47,000 clones, approximately 88% of which appear only once. The sample comprised peripheral blood. All receptors derive from a man aged 45-65 years with acute or convalescent COVID-19. The CDR3 runs from the conserved cysteine through the conserved F or W. Fields, in order: V gene, J gene, clone size, D gene, CDR3 DNA, CDR3 protein. A D gene is named only where the DNA matches it firmly. A clone size is listed for some rows: how often the clone was seen (once, few, many), or a class if it is expanded.

TRBV11-1,TRBJ2-7,.,TRBD2,TGTGCCAGCAGCTACGCGGGTTCGGGCGGGAGCTACGAGCAGTACTTC,CASSYAGSGGSYEQYF
TRBV11-2,TRBJ2-2,.,TRBD1,TGTGCCAGCAGCTTACGGACAGGGTCGAACACCGGGGAGCTGTTTTTT,CASSLRTGSNTGELFF
TRBV6-5,TRBJ1-4,.,.,TGTGCCAGCGGAACGCAGGCCATTAATGAAAAACTGTTTTTT,CASGTQAINEKLFF
TRBV24-1,TRBJ2-1,.,TRBD1,TGTGCCACCAGTGATTTGCAAGGTGGAGGGGACAGGGAGGGGAATGAGCAGTTCTTC,CATSDLQGGGDREGNEQFF
TRBV29-1,TRBJ2-3,.,TRBD2,TGCAGCGTGGATCCGGGACTAGCGGCAGATACGCAGTATTTT,CSVDPGLAADTQYF
TRBV27,TRBJ2-1,.,TRBD1,TGTGCCAGCAGTTTGGGACAGGCAGGGCTTGAGCAGTTCTTC,CASSLGQAGLEQFF
TRBV10-3,TRBJ1-1,.,.,TGTGCCATCAGAACGGGGTTGAGGAACACTGAAGCTTTCTTT,CAIRTGLRNTEAFF
TRBV6-5,TRBJ1-5,.,.,TGTGCCAGCAGTTCCCAGGGAAGGAGCAATCAGCCCCAGCATTTT,CASSSQGRSNQPQHF
TRBV11-3,TRBJ1-1,few,.,TGTGCCAGCAGCTTAGGCCCCGGGACTGAAGCTTTCTTT,CASSLGPGTEAFF
TRBV6-5,TRBJ1-5,.,.,TGTGCCAGCACCTTGTCCGGGGATCAGCCCCAGCATTTT,CASTLSGDQPQHF
TRBV9,TRBJ2-2,.,.,TGTGCCAGCAGCGTATCTAGCACCGGGGAGCTGTTTTTT,CASSVSSTGELFF
TRBV14,TRBJ1-1,.,.,TGTGCCAGCAGCCAAGCCAGGGGTTGGACTGAAGCTTTCTTT,CASSQARGWTEAFF
TRBV9,TRBJ2-2,.,.,TGTGCCAGCAGCTCCCAACTGAACGGGGAGCTGTTTTTT,CASSSQLNGELFF
TRBV11-2,TRBJ2-2,.,.,TGTGCCAGCAGCTTAGTAAACACCGGGGAGCTGTTTTTT,CASSLVNTGELFF
TRBV7-9,TRBJ2-7,.,TRBD1,TGTGCCAGCAGCCCAGTTACAGGGGCGAGCTCCTACGAGCAGTACTTC,CASSPVTGASSYEQYF
TRBV5-1,TRBJ2-7,.,TRBD2,TGCGCCAGCAGCTTGTCGGGACTAGCGGTTCCTAGGTCCTACGAGCAGTACTTC,CASSLSGLAVPRSYEQYF
TRBV10-2,TRBJ1-1,.,.,TGCGCCAGCAGTGAGGGCAGGGGGAACACTGAAGCTTTCTTT,CASSEGRGNTEAFF
TRBV3-1/TRBV3-2,TRBJ1-1,.,TRBD1,TGTGCCAGCAGCCACGGACAGGGGAGGACTGAAGCTTTCTTT,CASSHGQGRTEAFF
TRBV28,TRBJ2-3,.,TRBD2,TGTGCCAGCGGTGGTGGGATAGCGGGTTCAGATACGCAGTATTTT,CASGGGIAGSDTQYF
TRBV2,TRBJ2-2,.,.,TGTGCCAGCAGTGATCAGGGGATCGGGGAGCTGTTTTTT,CASSDQGIGELFF
TRBV20-1,TRBJ1-1,.,.,TGCAGTGCTGTAGAGAACACTGAAGCTTTCTTT,CSAVENTEAFF
TRBV6-5,TRBJ2-7,.,TRBD1,TGTGCCAGCCATACCGGGACAGGGGTAGCGTACGAGCAGTACTTC,CASHTGTGVAYEQYF
TRBV12-1,TRBJ1-1,.,.,TGTGCCAGCAGCTTTCAGGGGCAGCCCAGGCCTGAAGCTTTCTTT,CASSFQGQPRPEAFF
TRBV30,TRBJ1-2,.,.,TGTGCCTGGAGTGTACAGGACCGAGTCTATGGCTACACCTTC,CAWSVQDRVYGYTF
TRBV7-6,TRBJ1-5,few,TRBD1,TGTGCCAGCAGCGAGACAGGGATTCCCAATCAGCCCCAGCATTTT,CASSETGIPNQPQHF
TRBV19,TRBJ1-5,.,TRBD1,TGTGCCAGTAGTACGACAGGGGGCAATCAGCCCCAGCATTTT,CASSTTGGNQPQHF
TRBV11-2,TRBJ1-1,.,TRBD1,TGTGCCAGCAGCCTTGGACAGGGTGGGCACACTGAAGCTTTCTTT,CASSLGQGGHTEAFF
TRBV11-2,TRBJ2-1,.,.,TGTGCCAGCAGCTTCCTCGGGCAGGGGAAGGACAATGAGCAGTTCTTC,CASSFLGQGKDNEQFF
TRBV6-8,TRBJ2-1,once,TRBD2,TGTGCCAGCAGGCCGACTAGCGGACCTAACAATGAGCAGTTCTTC,CASRPTSGPNNEQFF
TRBV7-2,TRBJ2-7,.,.,TGTGCCAGCAGTTCCGGGACTCGAGTCGTCCACGAGCAGTACTTC,CASSSGTRVVHEQYF
TRBV19,TRBJ2-1,few,TRBD1,TGTGCCAGTAGTATACGGGGCAGGGGGCATGAGCAGTTCTTC,CASSIRGRGHEQFF
TRBV5-1,TRBJ2-1,.,TRBD2,TGCGCCAGCAGCCCCCTCCTGACTAGCGGGATCGTCAATGAGCAGTTCTTC,CASSPLLTSGIVNEQFF
TRBV11-2,TRBJ1-2,.,TRBD1,TGTGCCAGCAGCCGGGACAGCCTAGCTAACTATGGCTACACCTTC,CASSRDSLANYGYTF
TRBV13,TRBJ2-1,.,TRBD2,TGTGCCAGCAGCCTGGGACTAGCGGGTCATAATTCCTACAATGAGCAGTTCTTC,CASSLGLAGHNSYNEQFF
TRBV6-2/TRBV6-3,TRBJ2-1,.,.,TGTGCCAGCAGCCCCAGGGGAGCGATTGGGTACAATGAGCAGTTCTTC,CASSPRGAIGYNEQFF
TRBV11-2,TRBJ1-4,.,.,TGTGCCAGCAGCTCAACACGTCCGGGACAAAGTGAAAAACTGTTTTTT,CASSSTRPGQSEKLFF
TRBV28,TRBJ1-6,.,.,TGTGCCAGCAGTTTGAGTACAGGTTATAGCAATTCACCCCTCCACTTT,CASSLSTGYSNSPLHF
TRBV15,TRBJ1-3,.,.,TGTGCCACCTTCAACCCGAGCTCTGGAAACACCATATATTTT,CATFNPSSGNTIYF
TRBV5-1,TRBJ1-4,.,.,TGCGCCAGCAGCTTGGAAGGGTGGCGGGATGAAAAACTGTTTTTT,CASSLEGWRDEKLFF
TRBV29-1,TRBJ1-6,.,.,TGCAGCGCTGGTACAGATTCACCCCTCCACTTT,CSAGTDSPLHF